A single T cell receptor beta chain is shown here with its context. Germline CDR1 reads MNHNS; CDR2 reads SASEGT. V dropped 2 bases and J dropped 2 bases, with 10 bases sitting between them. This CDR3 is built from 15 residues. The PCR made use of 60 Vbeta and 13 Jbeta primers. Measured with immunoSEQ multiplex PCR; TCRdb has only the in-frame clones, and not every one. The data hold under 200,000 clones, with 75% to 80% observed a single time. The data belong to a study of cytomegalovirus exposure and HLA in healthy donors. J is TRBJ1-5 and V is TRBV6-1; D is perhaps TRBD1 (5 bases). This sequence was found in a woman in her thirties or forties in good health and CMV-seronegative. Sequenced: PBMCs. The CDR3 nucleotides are TGTGCCAGCAGTGAACTGGGGCGCGGCAATCAGCCCCAGCATTTT. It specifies CASSELGRGNQPQHF.